This passage covers 7 T cell receptor beta chains from one sample sequenced in a study of CD8+ T cells in alopecia areata. The sequencing template was cDNA reverse transcribed from extracted RNA. Sequencing was performed with immunoSEQ multiplex PCR; in TCRdb, only in-frame clones are kept and a portion is missing. The data hold some 80,000 clones, with approximately 66% observed a single time. Treatment given: oral pan-JAK inhibitor, 5-10 mg twice daily. Sample: CD8+ T cells sorted from blood, taken at week 24, from a patient treated with tofacitinib. The receptor set was obtained from a human donor with alopecia areata.

The CDR3 spells CASSQGTGRSGYTF. CDR3 DNA sequence: TGCGCCAGCAGCCAAGGGACAGGGAGGAGCGGCTACACCTTC. The gene calls are TRBV4-1 and TRBJ1-2, with TRBD1 matching 8 bases. CDR1 is MGHRA and CDR2 is YSYEKL in the germline V gene. The V segment lost 1 base and the J segment 8 bases; nucleotides outside the gene matches: 6. The length of the CDR3 is 14 residues.

The chain carries TRBV7-9 and TRBJ2-5; D uncertain. The CDR3 sequence is 12 residues long. Germline CDR1 SEHNR, CDR2 FQNEAQ (reference sequence). V was clipped by 6 bases and J by 0 bases, with 5 bases between them. This chain's CDR3 is CASRWDQETQYF. The CDR3 DNA sequence: TGTGCCAGCAGGTGGGACCAAGAGACCCAGTACTTC.

The rearrangement joins TRBV27 to TRBJ2-1; no clear D gene. The V and J ends lost 3 bases and 5 bases respectively, with 20 bases between them. The CDR3 extends over 17 amino acids. Germline CDR1 reads MNHEY; CDR2 reads SMNVEV (reference sequence). The DNA for the CDR3 is TGTGCCAGCAGTTTCTTGCCAGCTCCACGGACGAACAATGAGCAGTTCTTC. This translates into CASSFLPAPRTNNEQFF.

The V gene is TRBV6-1, the J gene TRBJ1-1; maybe TRBD1 (5 bases). Germline CDR1 and CDR2: MNHNS and SASEGT. The CDR3 sequence is 14 residues long. The V end lost 1 base, the J end lost 1 base, and 7 bases lay between the germline ends. CDR3 nucleotides: TGTGCCAGCAGTGAAGGGACATGGAACACTGAAGCTTTCTTT. Residues: CASSEGTWNTEAFF.

With regard to this clone: The junction departs from germline at one end; a sequencing error may be responsible. The gene calls are TRBV27 and TRBJ2-7; 9 bases map to TRBD1. The CDR3 extends over 14 amino acids. CDR1 is MNHEY and CDR2 is SMNVEV in the germline V gene (reference sequence). CDR3 nucleotides: TGTGCCAGCAGCCCCGGGACAGGGATCACGGGTCATGACTTC. Translated: CASSPGTGITGHDF.

V and J are TRBV5-4 and TRBJ2-5; TRBD2 aligns across 10 bases. J lost 6 bases, V lost 2 bases, and 10 bases had no gene match. The CDR3 length is 16 residues. Looked up from germline, CDR1 is SGHNT and CDR2 is YYREEE (reference sequence). The CDR3, as DNA: TGTGCCAGCAGCTTTTACGTCCTAGCGGGAGAACAGACCCAGTACTTC. Residues: CASSFYVLAGEQTQYF.

This clone has a single count. The chain uses TRBV14 and TRBJ2-7; maybe TRBD1 (6 bases). This CDR3 is built from 13 residues. V was clipped by 1 base and J by 6 bases, with 10 bases between them. Per germline, CDR1 SGHDN and CDR2 FVKESK. The CDR3 bases are TGTGCCAGCAGCCAAGTCTGGGGGCCCGAGCAGTACTTC. Translated, it gives CASSQVWGPEQYF.